These 25 T cell receptor beta chains were sequenced from one sample in a study of cytomegalovirus exposure and HLA in healthy donors. PCR involved 60 Vbeta and 13 Jbeta primers. Using immunoSEQ multiplex PCR, the repertoire was profiled, and TCRdb retains in-frame clones only, with some absent. The table has roughly 100,000 clones, approximately 73% seen once. Specimen: PBMCs. The receptors shown here come from a woman in her late teens or twenties in good health and CMV-seropositive.

There are a few counts of this clone. The chain has TRBV10-3 and TRBJ1-1, with 8 bases that match TRBD1. V trimming: 6 bases; J trimming: 2 bases; junction bases outside the gene matches: 5. The CDR3 spans 14 residues. Germline V gene sequence: CDR1 ENHRY, CDR2 SYGVKD. CDR3 in DNA: TGTGCCATCAGGCGGGGACAGGACAACACTGAAGCTTTCTTT. Translating it yields CAIRRGQDNTEAFF.

The chain has TRBV6-1 and TRBJ2-7; possibly TRBD2 for D (6 bases). Trimming removed 10 bases at V and 2 bases at J, with 15 bases between. The CDR3 is made up of 13 amino acids. Germline V gives CDR1 MNHNS, CDR2 SASEGT. CDR3 DNA sequence: TGTGCCACCCAGGTAGCGGAAGCCTACGAGCAGTACTTC. It is translated as CATQVAEAYEQYF.

V usage is TRBV7-8 and J usage is TRBJ2-1; weak D call: TRBD1 (6 bases). Germline assignment: CDR1 SGHVS and CDR2 FQNEAQ. The CDR3 runs 16 residues. With 0 bases removed from V and 2 bases from J, the gap between germline ends came to 11 bases. CDR3 nucleotide sequence: TGTGCCAGCAGCTTAGCGCACAGGGAGCCCTACAATGAGCAGTTCTTC. It codes for CASSLAHREPYNEQFF.

This clone has a handful of counts. The chain is built from TRBV7-2 and TRBJ1-1; D not resolved. The V gene lost 5 bases and the J gene lost 7 bases, with 17 bases spanning the gap. This CDR3 is 14 amino acids long. Germline CDR1 SGHTA, CDR2 FQGNSA. The CDR3, as DNA: TGTGCCAGCAGCCCCAGAATGCTTGAGGGTGAAGCTTTCTTT. It yields the protein CASSPRMLEGEAFF.

V usage is TRBV9 and J usage is TRBJ1-2; a weak D match, TRBD1 (5 bases). V dropped 0 bases and J dropped 5 bases, with 17 bases sitting between them. Per germline, CDR1 SGDLS and CDR2 YYNGEE. The CDR3 has 16 residues. The CDR3 is CASSVVAGDGKYGYTF. The CDR3 DNA follows: TGTGCCAGCAGCGTAGTGGCGGGGGACGGGAAGTATGGCTACACCTTC. The full variable domain, its missing parts supplied by reference TRBV9 and TRBJ1-2, is DSGVTQTPKHLITATGQRVTLRCSPRSGDLSVYWYQQSLDQGLQFLIQYYNGEERAKGNILERFSAQQFPDLHSELNLSSLELGDSALYFCASSVVAGDGKYGYTFGSGTRLTVV.

The V and J genes are TRBV5-4 and TRBJ2-5; TRBD2 matches at 10 bases. This CDR3 comprises 16 residues. Looked up from germline, CDR1 is SGHNT and CDR2 is YYREEE (reference sequence). The ends lost 4 bases at V and 5 bases at J; junction bases unmatched: 11. The CDR3 DNA is TGTGCCAGCAGCGAGCTTTCTAGCGGGGGAGTGGAGACCCAGTACTTC. Translation gives CASSELSSGGVETQYF.

In nucleotides, the CDR3 is TGTGCCAGCAGCTCCCCGGGGGGCAAAAACATTCAGTACTTC. It translates to CASSSPGGKNIQYF. This chain uses TRBV27 with TRBJ2-4, with 7 positions matching TRBD2. CDR3 length equals 14 residues. The germline gives CDR1 MNHEY, CDR2 SMNVEV (reference sequence). The V segment lost 6 bases and the J segment 3 bases; nucleotides outside the gene matches: 5.

The genes are TRBV29-1 and TRBJ1-2; TRBD1 might be the D (5 bases). The ends were cut back, 6 bases at V and 5 bases at J, with 13 bases in the middle. The CDR3 sequence is 12 residues long. Germline values: CDR1 SQVTM, CDR2 ANQGSEA. DNA for the CDR3: TGCAGCGTGCGCGGGGACGGATATGGCTACACCTTC. Amino acids: CSVRGDGYGYTF.

V gene TRBV5-8 combines with J gene TRBJ2-7; 7 bases align to TRBD2. The V and J ends lost 3 bases and 5 bases, in that order; junction bases with no gene match: 14. This CDR3 has 16 amino acids. Germline CDR1 and CDR2: SGHTS and YDEGEE. The CDR3 is CASSSGTTPNQDEQYF. The CDR3 DNA sequence: TGTGCCAGCAGCTCCGGGACTACACCTAATCAGGACGAGCAGTACTTC.

The chain joins TRBV11-1 to TRBJ1-2; 7 positions agree with TRBD1. V shed 5 bases, J shed 8 bases, and the junction held 8 bases outside the gene matches. Germline assignment: CDR1 SGHAT and CDR2 FQDESV (reference sequence). This CDR3 is built from 13 residues. The CDR3 protein is CASSLTGFDGYTF. The CDR3 bases are TGTGCCAGCAGCCTGACAGGGTTTGACGGCTACACCTTC.

This clone came up once. The chain employs TRBV27 and TRBJ1-5, with no clear D. The CDR3 has 12 amino acids. CDR1 is MNHEY and CDR2 is SMNVEV in the germline V gene (reference sequence). Trimming left V 7 bases short and J 9 bases short, with 13 bases between. Written as DNA, the CDR3 is TGTGCCAGCAAGACGACGCGAGGGCCCCAGCATTTT. The encoded protein is CASKTTRGPQHF.

CDR3 in DNA: TGTGCCATCAGGGTTTCCGGGACAGGGGCAGGGACACCCCAGCTTCAAACCTACAATGAGCAGTTCTTC. This codes for CAIRVSGTGAGTPQLQTYNEQFF. The chain employs TRBV10-3 and TRBJ2-1; 10 nucleotides match TRBD1. Germline-derived CDR1 and CDR2 are ENHRY and SYGVKD. This CDR3 has 23 amino acids. Trimming cost V 6 bases and J 2 bases; bases outside gene matches: 28.

This clone showed up just a few times. The V gene is TRBV6-4, the J gene TRBJ2-3; 11 bases agree with TRBD2. J was trimmed by 2 bases and V by 4 bases; bases with no gene match: 5. The CDR3 covers 16 residues. Germline V gene sequence: CDR1 MRHNA, CDR2 SNTAGT. CDR3 in amino acids: CASSVRGLADTDTQYF. CDR3 sequence (DNA): TGTGCCAGCAGTGTCCGGGGACTAGCGGACACAGATACGCAGTATTTT.

This chain links TRBV7-8 with TRBJ2-5; 8 bases are a match to TRBD1. Germline-derived CDR1 and CDR2 are SGHVS and FQNEAQ. J lost 5 bases, V lost 5 bases, and 7 bases had no gene match. This CDR3 has 14 residues. CDR3 amino acids: CASSPARGLETQYF. CDR3 in DNA: TGTGCCAGCAGCCCCGCCAGGGGGCTGGAGACCCAGTACTTC.

The chain joins TRBV6-1 to TRBJ1-2, with D perhaps TRBD1 (6 bases). Germline CDR1 and CDR2: MNHNS and SASEGT. CDR3 length: 13 amino acids. V gave up 7 bases and J gave up 2 bases, with 11 bases separating them. CDR3 region: CASTGGANYGYTF. Here the CDR3 DNA reads TGTGCCAGCACGGGGGGGGCGAACTATGGCTACACCTTC.

The chain joins TRBV11-2 to TRBJ2-5; TRBD2 matches at 9 bases. The CDR3 loop spans 15 amino acids. The V gene's germline CDR1 is SGHAT and CDR2 FQNNGV. V shed 5 bases, J shed 3 bases, and the junction held 7 bases outside the gene matches. The CDR3 sequence is CASSPEGLAEETQYF. As DNA, the CDR3 is TGTGCCAGCAGCCCGGAGGGACTAGCAGAAGAGACCCAGTACTTC.

The chain combines TRBV7-2 with TRBJ1-5; 10 positions match TRBD1. The CDR3 loop spans 15 amino acids. Losses at the gene ends were 5 bases for V and 5 bases for J; bases not matched to a gene: 6. Germline V gives CDR1 SGHTA, CDR2 FQGNSA. Here the CDR3 DNA reads TGTGCCAGCAGCATAACCGGGACAGGGGATCAGCCCCAGCATTTT. This translates into CASSITGTGDQPQHF.

This chain joins TRBV4-1 and TRBJ2-7, with 8 bases lining up with TRBD2. Germline trimming cut 4 bases from V and 2 bases from J; bases unmatched to any gene: 10. CDR1 is MGHRA, CDR2 YSYEKL, per germline. This CDR3 has 16 residues. The CDR3 bases are TGCGCCAGCAGCCTCGAACCTAGCGGGTCTACCTACGAGCAGTACTTC. As protein: CASSLEPSGSTYEQYF.

This clone was counted only a few times. V is TRBV5-1 and J is TRBJ2-2; D unresolved. Germline V gene data show CDR1 as SGHRS and CDR2 as YFSETQ. This CDR3 region has 15 residues. Trimming cost V 4 bases and J 1 base, with 11 bases left between them. CDR3 residues: CASSAGSVNTGELFF. The CDR3 DNA follows: TGCGCCAGCAGCGCCGGGTCGGTGAACACCGGGGAGCTGTTTTTT.

This rearrangement joins TRBV29-1 to TRBJ2-7; 10 bases map to TRBD1. The junction had 8 bases not matched to a gene; V was cut back by 4 bases and J by 5 bases. Germline lookup yields CDR1 SQVTM and CDR2 ANQGSEA. This CDR3 comprises 14 residues. The CDR3 region has the DNA TGCAGCGTTGGGCCGGGACAGGGGTGGGACGAGCAGTACTTC. Protein sequence: CSVGPGQGWDEQYF.

This chain uses TRBV7-3 with TRBJ1-2; 8 nucleotides align to TRBD1. Germline V CDR1 and CDR2: SGHTA, FQGTGA. V was clipped by 4 bases and J by 4 bases; unmatched bases: 2. This CDR3 has 13 amino acids. The CDR3 loop is CASSSGQGYGYTF. The CDR3 DNA reads as TGTGCCAGCAGCTCAGGACAGGGCTATGGCTACACCTTC.

J is TRBJ2-5 and V is TRBV6-6; the match to TRBD2 covers 12 bases. Trimming at V came to 5 bases and at J to 5 bases, leaving 9 bases not matched to a gene. The CDR3 length is 16 residues. Germline V gene sequence: CDR1 MNHNY, CDR2 SVGAGI (reference sequence). The CDR3 protein is CASSALAGGQGETQYF. Here the CDR3 DNA reads TGTGCCAGCAGTGCCCTAGCGGGGGGGCAGGGTGAGACCCAGTACTTC.

A single count supports this clone. The V call is TRBV19, the J call TRBJ1-6; 9 nucleotides line up with TRBD1. This CDR3 has 17 residues. J was trimmed by 10 bases and V by 8 bases; bases with no gene match: 18. Looked up from germline, CDR1 is LNHDA and CDR2 is SQIVND (reference sequence). CDR3 loop: CASEGQGISVFDSPLHF. The DNA for the CDR3 is TGTGCCAGTGAGGGACAGGGTATTAGCGTTTTCGACTCACCCCTCCACTTT.

The V gene is TRBV27, the J gene TRBJ1-5; D is perhaps TRBD1 (5 bases). Trimming removed 5 bases from V and 6 bases from J, with 11 bases in between. CDR1 and CDR2 from the germline V gene are MNHEY and SMNVEV (reference sequence). The CDR3 sequence is 13 residues long. Here the CDR3 DNA reads TGTGCCAGCAGTGCCCAGGGATTTCAGCCCCAGCATTTT. Residues: CASSAQGFQPQHF.

This clone came up once. The rearrangement joins TRBV19 to TRBJ1-2, with TRBD1 matching over 7 bases. V trimming: 3 bases; J trimming: 4 bases; junction bases outside the gene matches: 8. The CDR3 is made up of 15 amino acids. Germline V gene lookup returns CDR1 LNHDA and CDR2 SQIVND (reference sequence). CDR3 residues: CASSMVKGQFYGYTF. CDR3 nucleotides: TGTGCCAGTAGTATGGTGAAGGGACAGTTCTATGGCTACACCTTC.